The 4 T cell receptor beta chains below all came from one sample that was sequenced in a study of Graves' ophthalmopathy and Graves' hyperthyroidism. Researchers took RNA transcripts and amplified TCR beta CDR3 regions from them. Following a first-round RT-PCR that used HTBI primers, a second-round multiplex PCR was carried out. One entry per CDR3 protein, called by TCRdb with MiXCR from the multiplex PCR reads. The table includes some 750,000 distinct CDR3 sequences, 35% to 50% detected once. The material sequenced was peripheral blood. All receptors come from an adult man with Graves' ophthalmopathy.

This clonotype was seen only a few times. The genes are TRBV5-1 and TRBJ1-1; D perhaps matches TRBD1 (6 bases). Germline V lookup: CDR1 SGHRS, CDR2 YFSETQ. The CDR3 extends over 15 amino acids. Trimming cost V 0 bases and J 3 bases, with 12 bases left between them. CDR3 residues: CASSLVGGVDTEAFF. CDR3 bases: TGCGCCAGCAGCTTGGTTGGGGGCGTTGACACTGAAGCTTTCTTT.

This clonotype was counted ten times or more. The V and J genes are TRBV19 and TRBJ2-5; the match to TRBD2 covers 7 bases. The CDR3 has 13 amino acids. Germline V gene data show CDR1 as LNHDA and CDR2 as SQIVND (reference sequence). V dropped 8 bases and J dropped 1; count of bases not matched to a gene: 4. CDR3 nucleotide sequence: TGTGCCAGTGGGGCTAGCGGCCAAGAGACCCAGTACTTC. Translated, it gives CASGASGQETQYF.

This clonotype was counted a few times. V and J are TRBV20-1 and TRBJ1-5, with 7 positions matching TRBD1. The CDR3 consists of 13 residues. Germline-derived CDR1 and CDR2 are DFQATT and SNEGSKA (reference sequence). The V and J ends lost 3 bases and 4 bases, in that order; junction bases with no gene match: 3. CDR3 nucleotide sequence: TGCAGTGCTAGGGGACAGCTAAATCAGCCCCAGCATTTT. Translated, it gives CSARGQLNQPQHF.

This clonotype was found many times. This chain joins TRBV2 and TRBJ1-5, with D perhaps TRBD1 (5 bases). V was shortened by 3 bases and J by 11 bases, with 17 bases between the two germline ends. The CDR3 is 14 residues long. CDR1 and CDR2 from the germline V gene are SNHLY and FYNNEI. CDR3 nucleotides: TGTGCCAGCAGTGACCGCAGGGTTACCAACGCCCAGCATTTT. It yields the protein CASSDRRVTNAQHF.